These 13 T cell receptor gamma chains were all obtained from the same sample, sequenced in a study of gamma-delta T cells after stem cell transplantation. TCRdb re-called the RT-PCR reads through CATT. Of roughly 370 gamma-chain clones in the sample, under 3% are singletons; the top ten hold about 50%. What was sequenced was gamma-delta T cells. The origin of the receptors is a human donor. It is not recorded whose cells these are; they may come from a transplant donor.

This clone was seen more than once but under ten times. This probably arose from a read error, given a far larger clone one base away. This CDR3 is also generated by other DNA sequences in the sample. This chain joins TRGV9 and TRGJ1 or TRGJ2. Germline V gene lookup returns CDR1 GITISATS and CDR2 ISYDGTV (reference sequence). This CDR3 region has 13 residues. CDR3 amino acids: CALWDLNYYKKLF. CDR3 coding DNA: TGTGCCTTGTGGGACCTGAATTATTATAAGAAACTCTTC.

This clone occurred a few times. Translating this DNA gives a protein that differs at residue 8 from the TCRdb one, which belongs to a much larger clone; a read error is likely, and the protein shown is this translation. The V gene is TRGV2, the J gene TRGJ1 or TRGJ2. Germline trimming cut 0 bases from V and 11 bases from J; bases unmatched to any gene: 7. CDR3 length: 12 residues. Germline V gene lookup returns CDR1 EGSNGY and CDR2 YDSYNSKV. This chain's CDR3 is CATWDGRKEKLF. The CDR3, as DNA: TGTGCCACCTGGGACGGGCGCAAGGAGAAACTCTTT.

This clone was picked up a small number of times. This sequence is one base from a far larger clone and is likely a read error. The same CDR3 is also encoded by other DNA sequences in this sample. The CDR3 region is CALWDPKELGKKIKVF. CDR3 DNA sequence: TGTGCCCTGTGGGACCCGAAAGAGTTGGGCAAAAAAATCAAGGTATTT. The chain links TRGV9 to TRGJP. This CDR3 contains 16 residues. The germline gives CDR1 GITISATS, CDR2 ISYDGTV (reference sequence).

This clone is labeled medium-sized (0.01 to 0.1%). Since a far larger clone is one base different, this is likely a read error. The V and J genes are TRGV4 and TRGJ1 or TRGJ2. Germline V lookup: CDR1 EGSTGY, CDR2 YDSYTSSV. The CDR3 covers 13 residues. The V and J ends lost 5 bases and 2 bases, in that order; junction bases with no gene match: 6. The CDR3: CATWGADYYKKLF. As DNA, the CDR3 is TGTGCCACCTGGGGTGCGGATTATTATAAGAAACTCTTT.

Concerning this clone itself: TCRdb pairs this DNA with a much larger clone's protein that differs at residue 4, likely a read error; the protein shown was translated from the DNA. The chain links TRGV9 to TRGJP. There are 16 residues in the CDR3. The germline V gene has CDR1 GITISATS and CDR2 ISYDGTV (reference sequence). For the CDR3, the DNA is TGTGCCTTGCGGGAGGTACGAGAGTTGGGCAAAAAAATCAAGGTATTT. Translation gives CALREVRELGKKIKVF.

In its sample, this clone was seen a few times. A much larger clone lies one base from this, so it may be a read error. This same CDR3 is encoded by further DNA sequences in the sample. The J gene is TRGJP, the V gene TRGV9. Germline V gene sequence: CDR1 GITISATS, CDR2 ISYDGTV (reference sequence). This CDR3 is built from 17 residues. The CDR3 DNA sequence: TGTGCCTTGTGGGAGCTACGACAAGAGTTGGGCAAAAAGATCAAGGTATTT. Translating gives CALWELRQELGKKIKVF.

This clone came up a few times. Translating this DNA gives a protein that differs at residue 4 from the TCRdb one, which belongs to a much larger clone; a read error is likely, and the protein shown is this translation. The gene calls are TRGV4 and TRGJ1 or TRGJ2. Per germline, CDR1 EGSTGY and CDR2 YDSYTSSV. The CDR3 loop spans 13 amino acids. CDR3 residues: CATRDADYYKKLF. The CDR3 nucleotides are TGTGCCACCCGGGATGCGGATTATTATAAGAAACTCTTT.

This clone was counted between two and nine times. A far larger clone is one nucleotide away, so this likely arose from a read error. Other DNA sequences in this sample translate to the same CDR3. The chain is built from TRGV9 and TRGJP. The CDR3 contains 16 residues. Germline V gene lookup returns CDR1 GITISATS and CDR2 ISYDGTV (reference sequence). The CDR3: CALWEVQESGKKIKVF. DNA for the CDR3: TGTGCCTTGTGGGAGGTCCAAGAGTCGGGCAAAAAAATCAAGGTATTT.

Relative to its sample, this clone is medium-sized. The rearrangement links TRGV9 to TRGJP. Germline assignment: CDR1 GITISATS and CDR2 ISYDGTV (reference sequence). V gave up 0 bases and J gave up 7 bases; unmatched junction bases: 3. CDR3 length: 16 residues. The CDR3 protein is CALWEVPELGKKIKVF. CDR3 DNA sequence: TGTGCCTTGTGGGAGGTGCCCGAGTTGGGCAAAAAAATCAAGGTATTT.

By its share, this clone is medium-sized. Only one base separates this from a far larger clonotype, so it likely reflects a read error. CDR3 protein: CALWGVNYYKKLF. The CDR3 DNA reads as TGTGCCTTGTGGGGGGTAAATTATTATAAGAAACTCTTT. The genes are TRGV9 and TRGJ1 or TRGJ2. J was trimmed by 1 base and V by 5 bases; bases with no gene match: 5. Germline-derived CDR1 and CDR2 are GITISATS and ISYDGTV (reference sequence). The CDR3 runs 13 residues.

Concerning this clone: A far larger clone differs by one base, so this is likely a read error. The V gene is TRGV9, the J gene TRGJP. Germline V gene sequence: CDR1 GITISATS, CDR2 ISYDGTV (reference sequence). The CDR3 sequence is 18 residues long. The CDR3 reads CALREAYRWSVGKKIKVF. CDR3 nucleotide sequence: TGTGCCTTGCGGGAGGCATATAGATGGTCGGTGGGCAAAAAAATCAAGGTATTT.

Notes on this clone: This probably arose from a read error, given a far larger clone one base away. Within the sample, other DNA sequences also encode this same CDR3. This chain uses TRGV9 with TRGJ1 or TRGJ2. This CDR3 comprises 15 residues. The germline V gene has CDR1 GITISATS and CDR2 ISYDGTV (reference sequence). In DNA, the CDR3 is TGTGCCCTGTGGGAGACAATAAAGAATTATTATAAGAAACTCTTT. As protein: CALWETIKNYYKKLF.

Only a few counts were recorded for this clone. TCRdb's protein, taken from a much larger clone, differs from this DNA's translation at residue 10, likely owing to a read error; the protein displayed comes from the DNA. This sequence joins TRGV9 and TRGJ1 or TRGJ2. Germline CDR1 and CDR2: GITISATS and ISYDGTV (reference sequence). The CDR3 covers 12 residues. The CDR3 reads CALWEAYYKRLF. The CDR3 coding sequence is TGTGCCTTGTGGGAGGCCTATTATAAGAGACTCTTT.